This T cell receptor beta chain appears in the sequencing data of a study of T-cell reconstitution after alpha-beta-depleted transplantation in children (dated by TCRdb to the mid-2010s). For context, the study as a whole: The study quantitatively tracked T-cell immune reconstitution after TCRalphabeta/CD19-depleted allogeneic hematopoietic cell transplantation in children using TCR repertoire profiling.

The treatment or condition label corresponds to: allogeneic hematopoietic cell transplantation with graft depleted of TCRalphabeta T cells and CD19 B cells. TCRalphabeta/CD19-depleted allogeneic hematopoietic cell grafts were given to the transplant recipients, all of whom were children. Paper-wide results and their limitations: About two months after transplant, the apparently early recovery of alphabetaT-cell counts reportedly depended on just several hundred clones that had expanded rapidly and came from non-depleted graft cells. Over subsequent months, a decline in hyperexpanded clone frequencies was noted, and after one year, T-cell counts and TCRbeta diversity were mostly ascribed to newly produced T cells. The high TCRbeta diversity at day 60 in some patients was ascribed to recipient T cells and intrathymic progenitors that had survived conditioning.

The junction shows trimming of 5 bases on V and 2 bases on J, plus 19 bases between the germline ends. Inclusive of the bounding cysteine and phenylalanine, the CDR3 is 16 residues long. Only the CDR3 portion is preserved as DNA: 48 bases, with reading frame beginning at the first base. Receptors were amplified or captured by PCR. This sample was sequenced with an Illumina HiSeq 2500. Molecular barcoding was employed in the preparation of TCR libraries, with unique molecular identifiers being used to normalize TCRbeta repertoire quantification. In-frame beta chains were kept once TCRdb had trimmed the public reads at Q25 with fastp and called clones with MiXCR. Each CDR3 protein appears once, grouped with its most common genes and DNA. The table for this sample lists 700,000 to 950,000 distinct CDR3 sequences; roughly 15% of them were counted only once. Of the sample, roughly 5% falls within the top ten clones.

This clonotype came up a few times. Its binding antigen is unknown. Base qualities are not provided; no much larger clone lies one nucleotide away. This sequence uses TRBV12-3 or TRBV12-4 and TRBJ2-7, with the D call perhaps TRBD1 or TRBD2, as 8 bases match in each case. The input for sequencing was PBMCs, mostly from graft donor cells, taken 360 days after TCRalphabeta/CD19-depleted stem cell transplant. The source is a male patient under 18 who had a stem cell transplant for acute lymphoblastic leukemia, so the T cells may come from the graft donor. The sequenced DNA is TGTGCCAGCAGTCCCCCGGGAGGGACAGGACCCTACGAGCAGTACTTC. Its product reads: CASSPPGGTGPYEQYF.